The sample holds a few counts of the clone carrying this TCR beta chain. This sample was included in a study of blood T cell repertoires in COVID-19. Study summary: Samples taken during acute and convalescent COVID-19 were collected in the United States, Italy and Spain. T cells, B-cell-depleted T cells, or PBMCs provided the cDNA or gDNA that served as material.

Authors' methods: Using reference gene primer amplification, nucleated cell counts were estimated. The repertoire was sequenced with immunoSEQ multiplex PCR; TCRdb's copy has only in-frame clones and lacks some. Clonal size and the V and J genes are those of that table, whereas D and trimming came from the DNA. Of over 50,000 clones in the sample, 90% were seen once. Unmatched junction bases numbered 2, after V lost 0 bases and J lost 2 bases. Germline V gene sequence: CDR1 SGHDT, CDR2 YYEEEE. This CDR3 has 14 residues. This clonotype originated in a human donor with active COVID-19. The donor label of this sample is uncertain. Sequencing was carried out using peripheral blood. The V call is TRBV5-6, the J call TRBJ2-7; 7 bases agree with TRBD1. The CDR3 here is CASSLAQGAYEQYV. Here the CDR3 DNA reads TGTGCCAGCAGCTTGGCCCAGGGGGCCTACGAGCAGTACGTC.